Below are 31 T cell receptor beta chains sequenced from a single sample in a study of blood T cell repertoires in COVID-19. Clones were read by immunoSEQ multiplex PCR, and TCRdb kept only the in-frame ones, dropping some. The top ten clones hold 15% to 20% of a sample with approximately 180,000 clones, almost 80% of them seen once. The sequenced material came from PBMCs or T cells enriched from blood (not recorded which). Receptor source: a woman aged 45-60 years who had recovered from COVID-19.

This clone was seen a few times. J is TRBJ2-7 and V is TRBV19; no firm D call. The CDR3 runs 14 residues. Per the germline V gene, CDR1 is LNHDA and CDR2 is SQIVND (reference sequence). V lost 3 bases and J 0 bases, leaving 9 bases between the germline ends. The CDR3 DNA is TGTGCCAGTAGTATTCGGTTTAGCTCCTACGAGCAGTACTTC. Protein sequence: CASSIRFSSYEQYF. The variable domain in full, with the rest retrieved from reference TRBV19 and TRBJ2-7, is DGGITQSPKYLFRKEGQNVTLSCEQNLNHDAMYWYRQDPGQGLRLIYYSQIVNDFQKGDIAEGYSVSREKKESFPLTVTSAQKNPTAFYLCASSIRFSSYEQYFGPGTRLTVT.

The rearrangement joins TRBV14 to TRBJ1-6; D is unresolved. CDR1 is SGHDN and CDR2 is FVKESK in the germline V gene. The V and J ends lost 0 bases and 9 bases respectively, with 21 bases between them. The CDR3 totals 18 residues. The CDR3 reads CASSQDMRAAEGRSPLHF. The CDR3 DNA sequence: TGTGCCAGCAGCCAAGATATGAGGGCCGCTGAGGGTCGTTCACCCCTCCACTTT.

V usage is TRBV10-1 and J usage is TRBJ1-1, with a possible D match to TRBD1 (6 bases). Between the trimmed V and J ends, which lost 1 base and 4 bases, there was a span of 13 bases. CDR3 length: 15 residues. Germline CDR1 reads WNHNN; CDR2 reads SYGVQD (reference sequence). The CDR3 loop reads CASSEFGRGSTEAFF. The CDR3 DNA follows: TGCGCCAGCAGTGAGTTCGGCAGGGGAAGCACTGAAGCTTTCTTT.

The rearrangement uses TRBV12-3 or TRBV12-4 and TRBJ2-5, with no clear D. Deletions cut 3 bases from V and 5 bases from J, with 10 bases between. This CDR3 has 13 residues. Here the CDR3 reads CASSFWHGETQYF. In nucleotides, the CDR3 is TGTGCCAGCAGTTTCTGGCACGGGGAGACCCAGTACTTC.

This chain links TRBV5-1 with TRBJ2-4, with D maybe TRBD1 (6 bases). The CDR3 extends over 18 amino acids. Germline CDR1 is SGHRS and CDR2 is YFSETQ. V was clipped by 0 bases and J by 0 bases, with 16 bases between them. The CDR3, as DNA: TGCGCCAGCAGCTTGGGAGGGGGTGGCGGACTAGCCAAAAACATTCAGTACTTC. This translates into CASSLGGGGGLAKNIQYF.

The V and J genes are TRBV7-2 and TRBJ2-7, with 10 nucleotides matching TRBD1. The CDR3 contains 14 residues. In germline, CDR1 is SGHTA, CDR2 FQGNSA. The J segment lost 6 bases and the V segment lost 6 bases, leaving 8 bases of the junction unmatched. The CDR3 bases are TGTGCCAGCAGTCCGACAGGGGGCGGCTCCGAGCAGTACTTC. Protein: CASSPTGGGSEQYF.

This chain connects TRBV7-2 to TRBJ1-1, with 8 bases that match TRBD1. The V and J ends lost 5 bases and 1 base, in that order; junction bases with no gene match: 3. The CDR3 covers 14 residues. CDR1 and CDR2 (germline): SGHTA, FQGNSA. In nucleotides, the CDR3 is TGTGCCAGCAGCCTCGGACAGGGGAACACTGAAGCTTTCTTT. It is translated as CASSLGQGNTEAFF.

The J gene is TRBJ2-7, the V gene TRBV5-4, with TRBD1 matching 8 bases. The V gene end was trimmed by 2 bases and the J gene end by 3 bases; junction bases not matched to a gene: 7. The V gene's germline CDR1 is SGHNT and CDR2 YYREEE (reference sequence). This CDR3 region has 15 residues. The chain's CDR3 is CASSLGQGAIYEQYF. The CDR3 bases are TGTGCCAGCAGCTTAGGGCAGGGGGCTATCTACGAGCAGTACTTC.

This clone came up once. This chain joins TRBV15 and TRBJ1-6; no clear D. Germline CDR1 and CDR2: LNHNV and YYDKDF (reference sequence). The CDR3 sequence is 13 residues long. V lost 3 bases, J lost 10 bases, and 10 bases lay in between. CDR3 DNA: TGTGCCACCAGCAGGGAGCGGCGGTCACCCCTCCACTTT. Its protein is CATSRERRSPLHF.

The rearrangement joins TRBV4-2 to TRBJ2-1; TRBD1 matches at 8 bases. Unmatched junction bases numbered 1, after V lost 0 bases and J lost 3 bases. The CDR3 covers 15 residues. CDR1 LGHNA and CDR2 YNFKEQ come from the germline V gene. CDR3 sequence reads: CASSQDRGLYNEQFF. The CDR3 DNA sequence: TGTGCCAGCAGCCAAGACAGGGGGCTCTACAATGAGCAGTTCTTC.

This sequence joins TRBV5-1 and TRBJ2-2, with 7 bases that match TRBD2. Looked up from germline, CDR1 is SGHRS and CDR2 is YFSETQ. The CDR3 is made up of 16 amino acids. Losses at the gene ends were 4 bases for V and 1 base for J; bases not matched to a gene: 7. The CDR3 DNA follows: TGCGCCAGCAGCACGCGCGGGAGAGGGAACACCGGGGAGCTGTTTTTT. This codes for CASSTRGRGNTGELFF.

CDR3 DNA: TGTGCCAGCAGTAATGAACAGGGAACTGAAGCTTTCTTT. Encoded protein: CASSNEQGTEAFF. V gene TRBV12-3 or TRBV12-4 combines with J gene TRBJ1-1; D is possibly TRBD1 (6 bases). The length of the CDR3 is 13 residues. Trimming removed 5 bases from V and 5 bases from J, with 12 bases in between.

V and J are TRBV6-5 and TRBJ2-7; TRBD2 matches 7 bases. The CDR3 extends over 14 amino acids. Per the germline V gene, CDR1 is MNHEY and CDR2 is SVGAGI. Trimming took 6 bases from V and 2 from J; bases not matched to a gene: 7. The CDR3 here is CASSRGLSTYEQYF. In DNA, the CDR3 is TGTGCCAGCAGCCGGGGACTATCCACCTACGAGCAGTACTTC.

V is TRBV24-1 and J is TRBJ1-1; D is ambiguous. This CDR3 spans 13 amino acids. V dropped 8 bases and J dropped 4 bases, with 13 bases sitting between them. The germline CDR1 and CDR2 sequences are KGHDR and SFDVKD. CDR3 DNA: TGTGCCACCATAGGTCAGTCAGGCACTGAAGCTTTCTTT. This sequence encodes CATIGQSGTEAFF.

The V gene is TRBV28, the J gene TRBJ1-6, with D possibly TRBD1 on 6 matching bases. Per germline, CDR1 MDHEN and CDR2 SYDVKM. The CDR3 sequence is 15 residues long. The ends were cut back, 1 base at V and 10 bases at J, with 14 bases in the middle. The CDR3 here is CASSLLQGFRSPLHF. The CDR3 DNA is TGTGCCAGCAGTTTATTACAGGGTTTTCGGTCACCCCTCCACTTT.

This clone appeared a few times. The CDR3 loop reads CASTTGARGEQYF. CDR3 coding DNA: TGTGCCAGCACGACCGGGGCTCGGGGGGAGCAGTACTTC. The chain links TRBV12-3 or TRBV12-4 to TRBJ2-7, with D maybe TRBD2 (6 bases). V was trimmed by 7 bases and J by 7 bases, leaving 17 bases between them. The CDR3 runs to 13 residues.

The chain joins TRBV3-1 (or the pseudogene TRBV3-2) to TRBJ1-5; the D gene is possibly TRBD1 (6 bases). The CDR3 totals 14 residues. V gave up 5 bases and J gave up 5 bases, with 13 bases separating them. The germline CDR1 and CDR2 sequences are LGHDT and YNNKEL (reference sequence). The CDR3 region has the DNA TGTGCCAGCAGCGGGGGCAGGGGCGATCAGCCCCAGCATTTT. This sequence encodes CASSGGRGDQPQHF.

This clone occurred a few times. The rearrangement uses TRBV19 and TRBJ1-5; tentatively, D is TRBD1 (5 bases). The germline CDR1 and CDR2 sequences are LNHDA and SQIVND (reference sequence). CDR3 size: 14 residues. Trimming stripped 3 bases from V and 7 bases from J, with 13 bases between. The CDR3 protein is CASSIRVGGQPQHF. CDR3 nucleotides: TGTGCCAGTAGTATTCGGGTCGGGGGGCAGCCCCAGCATTTT.

This clone was seen a handful of times. The rearrangement uses TRBV29-1 and TRBJ1-4, with a possible D match to TRBD1 (5 bases). The CDR3 runs to 16 residues. Germline V gene sequence: CDR1 SQVTM, CDR2 ANQGSEA. The CDR3 loop is CNPRGGLVATNEKLFF. The CDR3 region has the DNA TGCAACCCTCGGGGGGGGTTAGTGGCAACTAATGAAAAACTGTTTTTT.

J is TRBJ2-1 and V is TRBV9; a possible D gene is TRBD2 (5 bases). The CDR3 consists of 15 residues. Trimming cost V 0 bases and J 0 bases, with 7 bases left between them. Looked up from germline, CDR1 is SGDLS and CDR2 is YYNGEE. The CDR3 is CASSVVGNSYNEQFF. The CDR3, as DNA: TGTGCCAGCAGCGTAGTCGGGAACTCCTACAATGAGCAGTTCTTC.

This clone was detected only once. V is TRBV28 and J is TRBJ2-7; weak D call: TRBD1 (5 bases). In germline, CDR1 is MDHEN, CDR2 SYDVKM. The germline V and J ends were trimmed by 5 bases and 1 base, with 12 bases remaining between them. The CDR3 runs 14 residues. This chain's CDR3 is CASSTQGGSYEQYF. The CDR3 DNA is TGTGCCAGCAGTACGCAGGGTGGATCCTACGAGCAGTACTTC.

The chain recombines TRBV28 with TRBJ1-1, with unresolved D. Between the trimmed V and J ends, which lost 7 bases and 0 bases, there was a span of 21 bases. The CDR3 is made up of 17 amino acids. Germline values: CDR1 MDHEN, CDR2 SYDVKM. The chain's CDR3 is CASTMGGVGFVNTEAFF. The CDR3 bases are TGTGCCAGCACTATGGGAGGTGTGGGGTTTGTGAACACTGAAGCTTTCTTT.

The chain couples TRBV4-3 to TRBJ1-2; a possible D gene is TRBD1 (6 bases). The V gene lost 0 bases and the J gene lost 4 bases, with 18 bases spanning the gap. Germline loops: CDR1 LGHNA, CDR2 YSLEER. This CDR3 contains 17 residues. The CDR3 DNA reads TGCGCCAGCAGCCAAGATTTAAAGACAGGTGCTTTCTATGGCTACACCTTC. It yields the protein CASSQDLKTGAFYGYTF.

This chain joins TRBV18 and TRBJ2-6; no clear D gene. The CDR3 covers 15 residues. Trimming stripped 3 bases from V and 0 bases from J, with 6 bases between. Germline V gene lookup returns CDR1 KGHSH and CDR2 LQKENI. The CDR3 region has the DNA TGTGCCAGCTCACCGAAGAGCTCTGGGGCCAACGTCCTGACTTTC. The encoded protein is CASSPKSSGANVLTF.

This clone has a count of ten or more. Distinct nucleotide sequences in the sample also encode this CDR3. The chain uses TRBV6-5 and TRBJ1-1; D is unclear. There are 15 residues in the CDR3. With 0 bases removed from V and 3 bases from J, the gap between germline ends came to 11 bases. Germline lookup yields CDR1 MNHEY and CDR2 SVGAGI. CDR3 coding DNA: TGTGCCAGCAGTTACTCCCGGACTGGGGACACTGAAGCTTTCTTT. This sequence encodes CASSYSRTGDTEAFF.

This rearrangement joins TRBV2 to TRBJ1-2; a possible D gene is TRBD1 (6 bases). CDR1 and CDR2 (germline): SNHLY, FYNNEI. V dropped 5 bases and J dropped 5 bases, with 12 bases sitting between them. There are 13 residues in the CDR3. CDR3 residues: CASSRGIGYGYTF. The CDR3 bases are TGTGCCAGCAGTAGGGGGATTGGGTATGGCTACACCTTC.

This clone was counted a few times. This chain joins TRBV28 and TRBJ2-5; perhaps TRBD2 as D (5 bases). V dropped 4 bases and J dropped 7 bases, with 16 bases sitting between them. The CDR3 sequence is 14 residues long. CDR1 and CDR2 (germline): MDHEN, SYDVKM. The CDR3 sequence is CASSSPASRTTQYF. CDR3 DNA: TGTGCCAGCAGTTCCCCCGCTAGCCGCACGACCCAGTACTTC.

The rearrangement joins TRBV7-6 to TRBJ2-1, with 8 bases identical to TRBD2. V lost 3 bases, J lost 4 bases, and 5 bases stayed unmatched. There are 15 residues in the CDR3. CDR1 is SGHVS, CDR2 FNYEAQ, per germline. The CDR3 DNA is TGTGCCAGCAGCTTGGAAGCGGGAGAGTACAATGAGCAGTTCTTC. Translated: CASSLEAGEYNEQFF.

CDR3 protein: CASSITGGAEQYF. Written as DNA, the CDR3 is TGTGCCAGTAGTATAACGGGGGGAGCCGAGCAGTACTTC. This sequence joins TRBV19 and TRBJ2-7; 7 bases are a match to TRBD2. CDR3 length: 13 amino acids. Unmatched junction bases numbered 4, after V lost 2 bases and J lost 6 bases. Germline CDR1 and CDR2: LNHDA and SQIVND (reference sequence).

The rearrangement links TRBV11-2 to TRBJ1-2, with TRBD1 matching over 7 bases. Germline V CDR1 and CDR2: SGHAT, FQNNGV. This CDR3 is 15 amino acids long. V was pared by 2 bases and J by 6 bases, with 9 bases of the junction left unmatched. This chain's CDR3 is CASSLFIDRAHGYTF. In DNA, the CDR3 is TGTGCCAGCAGCTTATTTATCGACAGGGCGCATGGCTACACCTTC. The variable domain in full, completed from reference TRBV11-2 and TRBJ1-2, reads EAGVAQSPRYKIIEKRQSVAFWCNPISGHATLYWYQQILGQGPKLLIQFQNNGVVDDSQLPKDRFSAERLKGVDSTLKIQPAKLEDSAVYLCASSLFIDRAHGYTFGSGTRLTVV.

The CDR3 here is CASSYGAGSSGNTIYF. In DNA, the CDR3 is TGTGCCAGCAGTTACGGGGCAGGCAGCTCTGGAAACACCATATATTTT. The rearrangement uses TRBV6-5 and TRBJ1-3; D perhaps matches TRBD1 (5 bases). The CDR3 totals 16 residues. Trimming left V 2 bases short and J 0 bases short, with 11 bases between. Looked up from germline, CDR1 is MNHEY and CDR2 is SVGAGI.